Below, 32 T cell receptor beta chains from the same sample are listed, as sequenced in a study of beta chain features in type 1 diabetes. Study observations and caveats: Type 1 diabetes patients had TCRB CDR3s that were shorter (moderately but significantly so) in all four CD4+ subsets.

Of the isolated RNA, all was reverse transcribed, and so the sequenced material was expressed TCRB transcripts. Only in-frame clones appear in the TCRdb table, and some are missing; sequencing was by immunoSEQ multiplex PCR. Of about 650,000 clones in the sample, roughly 12% are singletons; the top ten hold around 0.12%. Their target antigens are unknown. Material for sequencing was naive CD4+ T cells from blood. The source of these receptors is a man younger than 40 with type 1 diabetes.

V is TRBV2 and J is TRBJ1-5; TRBD1 aligns across 8 bases. This CDR3 is 13 amino acids long. The V segment lost 8 bases and the J segment 2 bases; nucleotides outside the gene matches: 2. The germline V gene has CDR1 SNHLY and CDR2 FYNNEI. The CDR3 region is CASEDRGNQPQHF. CDR3 in DNA: TGTGCCAGCGAGGACAGGGGCAATCAGCCCCAGCATTTT.

This chain links TRBV7-9 with TRBJ1-5; 7 bases agree with TRBD1. Trimming cost V 5 bases and J 7 bases; bases outside gene matches: 11. The CDR3 loop spans 15 amino acids. Per the germline V gene, CDR1 is SEHNR and CDR2 is FQNEAQ (reference sequence). The CDR3 reads CASSRSGGIYQPQHF. CDR3 in DNA: TGTGCCAGCAGCCGATCAGGGGGGATTTACCAGCCCCAGCATTTT.

The chain is built from TRBV4-2 and TRBJ2-7, with a weak D call TRBD1 (6 bases). V dropped 3 bases and J dropped 4 bases, with 10 bases sitting between them. CDR3 length equals 13 residues. The V gene's germline CDR1 is LGHNA and CDR2 YNFKEQ. CDR3 nucleotide sequence: TGTGCCAGCAGCCATTCCGGGACATACGAGCAGTACTTC. Its protein product is CASSHSGTYEQYF.

This chain links TRBV30 with TRBJ2-7, with 12 bases fitting TRBD1. CDR3 length: 15 residues. Germline values: CDR1 GTSNPN, CDR2 SVGIG (reference sequence). J lost 7 bases, V lost 4 bases, and 11 bases had no gene match. This CDR3 is CAWTRRGQGAREQYF. The CDR3 coding sequence is TGTGCCTGGACGAGGAGGGGACAGGGGGCGCGTGAGCAGTACTTC.

V and J are TRBV2 and TRBJ1-6, with 7 nucleotides matching TRBD1. Losses at the gene ends were 6 bases for V and 7 bases for J; bases not matched to a gene: 6. This CDR3 is built from 14 residues. CDR1 and CDR2 (germline): SNHLY, FYNNEI. CDR3 sequence: CASSGRDRNSPLHF. CDR3 nucleotides: TGTGCCAGCAGCGGGCGGGACAGAAATTCACCCCTCCACTTT.

This clone has just a few counts. The gene calls are TRBV29-1 and TRBJ2-6; D may be TRBD1 (6 bases). Germline CDR1 and CDR2: SQVTM and ANQGSEA. Trimming cost V 6 bases and J 0 bases, with 12 bases left between them. The CDR3 is 15 amino acids. The CDR3 region has the DNA TGCAGCGTCAGAGCGACAGGCTCTGGGGCCAACGTCCTGACTTTC. Its protein is CSVRATGSGANVLTF.

In this sample, this clone turned up a few times. J is TRBJ1-3 and V is TRBV10-3; D is undetermined. V gave up 5 bases and J gave up 0 bases, with 11 bases separating them. Per the germline V gene, CDR1 is ENHRY and CDR2 is SYGVKD. The CDR3 contains 15 residues. In nucleotides, the CDR3 is TGTGCCATCAGTTCTACTGTTAGCTCTGGAAACACCATATATTTT. It translates to CAISSTVSSGNTIYF.

This clone was seen only a few times. The DNA of the CDR3 is TGTGCCATCAGCAAGGGACCGACGCTGAGAGATACGCAGTATTTT. This translates into CAISKGPTLRDTQYF. J is TRBJ2-3 and V is TRBV10-3; D might be TRBD1 or TRBD2, each matching 5 bases. V was pared by 6 bases and J by 5 bases, with 18 bases between. Germline V lookup: CDR1 ENHRY, CDR2 SYGVKD. This CDR3 contains 15 residues.

In its sample, this clone was seen a few times. V gene TRBV6-1 combines with J gene TRBJ1-5; possibly TRBD1 for D (6 bases). The CDR3 is 14 amino acids. V lost 7 bases and J lost 1, with 11 bases in between. The germline V gene has CDR1 MNHNS and CDR2 SASEGT. In DNA form, the CDR3 reads TGTGCCAGCACCGGAGGGGGAAGCAATCAGCCCCAGCATTTT. Protein: CASTGGGSNQPQHF.

The chain is built from TRBV2 and TRBJ2-5, with D possibly TRBD2 on 7 matching bases. This CDR3 comprises 15 residues. V dropped 6 bases and J dropped 4 bases, with 18 bases sitting between them. The germline V gene encodes CDR1 SNHLY and CDR2 FYNNEI. CDR3 amino acids: CASSLLGGGGETQYF. In DNA form, the CDR3 reads TGTGCCAGCAGCCTCCTAGGGGGGGGTGGAGAGACCCAGTACTTC.

V and J are TRBV27 and TRBJ1-1; D is uncertain. Trimming shortened V by 3 bases and J by 1 base, and 12 bases separated the two germline ends. Looked up from germline, CDR1 is MNHEY and CDR2 is SMNVEV (reference sequence). The CDR3 sequence is 15 residues long. CDR3 in DNA: TGTGCCAGCAGTTTCGGCCACTCACCGAACACTGAAGCTTTCTTT. It yields the protein CASSFGHSPNTEAFF.

The sample holds a few counts of this clone. The chain recombines TRBV7-9 with TRBJ1-3; TRBD1 matches at 9 bases. CDR3 size: 14 residues. V trimming: 6 bases; J trimming: 4 bases; junction bases outside the gene matches: 4. Germline loops: CDR1 SEHNR, CDR2 FQNEAQ (reference sequence). CDR3 sequence: CASSRDRVGNTIYF. CDR3 sequence (DNA): TGTGCCAGCAGTCGGGACAGGGTAGGAAACACCATATATTTT. The full variable domain, in which reference TRBV7-9 and TRBJ1-3 provide the parts outside the CDR3, is DTGVSQNPRHKITKRGQNVTFRCDPISEHNRLYWYRQTLGQGPEFLTYFQNEAQLEKSRLLSDRFSAERPKGSFSTLEIQRTEQGDSAMYLCASSRDRVGNTIYFGEGSWLTVV.

This clone was picked up a small number of times. Other DNA sequences from this sample encode an identical CDR3 as well. For the CDR3, the DNA is TGCGCCAGCAGCTTGGACAGGGGGAATGAGCAGTTCTTC. This encodes CASSLDRGNEQFF. The chain employs TRBV5-1 and TRBJ2-1; 8 bases map to TRBD1. Per the germline V gene, CDR1 is SGHRS and CDR2 is YFSETQ. The J segment lost 7 bases and the V segment lost 0 bases, leaving 0 bases of the junction unmatched. The CDR3 is 13 residues long.

The table lists this clone with a few counts. The V gene is TRBV2, the J gene TRBJ2-1; D is perhaps TRBD1 (6 bases). This CDR3 is built from 15 residues. Trimming left V 6 bases short and J 0 bases short, with 12 bases between. Germline values: CDR1 SNHLY, CDR2 FYNNEI. As DNA, the CDR3 is TGTGCCAGCAGGAGGACAGAAAGCTCCTACAATGAGCAGTTCTTC. This encodes CASRRTESSYNEQFF.

This clone was seen more than once but under ten times. The V gene is TRBV25-1, the J gene TRBJ2-7; D not certain. CDR3 length: 13 residues. V was cut by 3 bases and J by 2 bases, with 8 bases left in between. CDR1 MGHDK and CDR2 SYGVNS come from the germline V gene. The CDR3 sequence is CASSDNPPYEQYF. The CDR3 DNA follows: TGTGCCAGCAGTGATAACCCCCCCTACGAGCAGTACTTC.

The CDR3 spells CASSLAFWQPQHF. CDR3 bases: TGTGCCAGCAGCTTAGCTTTCTGGCAGCCCCAGCATTTT. This chain links TRBV7-6 with TRBJ1-5; no clear D gene. V was trimmed by 0 bases and J by 7 bases, leaving 7 bases between them. Germline CDR1 and CDR2: SGHVS and FNYEAQ. The CDR3 contains 13 residues.

The sample holds a few counts of this clone. The genes are TRBV7-9 and TRBJ1-6; 10 bases agree with TRBD1. The length of the CDR3 is 15 residues. V shed 5 bases, J shed 9 bases, and the junction held 7 bases outside the gene matches. Per germline, CDR1 SEHNR and CDR2 FQNEAQ (reference sequence). The CDR3 loop is CASSVGGQGSSPLHF. The CDR3 bases are TGTGCCAGCAGCGTCGGGGGACAGGGGTCTTCACCCCTCCACTTT.

V is TRBV11-2 and J is TRBJ2-7; D might be TRBD1 (5 bases). The CDR3 loop spans 14 amino acids. V gave up 5 bases and J gave up 3 bases, with 14 bases separating them. Germline V lookup: CDR1 SGHAT, CDR2 FQNNGV. The CDR3 bases are TGTGCCAGCAGCCCCCTATCAGGGCACTACGAGCAGTACTTC. This translates into CASSPLSGHYEQYF.

The chain has TRBV28 and TRBJ2-2; weak D call: TRBD1 (6 bases). Germline CDR1 is MDHEN and CDR2 is SYDVKM. Trimming left V 6 bases short and J 3 bases short, with 17 bases between. This CDR3 region has 16 residues. Written as DNA, the CDR3 is TGTGCCAGCAGCCTCCGGTTGGGGGCTGACACCGGGGAGCTGTTTTTT. Translated, it gives CASSLRLGADTGELFF.

The chain carries TRBV6-6 and TRBJ2-7, with TRBD1 as a possible D gene (6 bases). In germline, CDR1 is MNHNY, CDR2 SVGAGI (reference sequence). V dropped 7 bases and J dropped 2 bases, with 21 bases sitting between them. The CDR3 totals 16 residues. In DNA, the CDR3 is TGTGCCAGCACGCCGGACCAGGGGTCGGGAACCTACGAGCAGTACTTC. As protein: CASTPDQGSGTYEQYF.

J is TRBJ2-3 and V is TRBV30; 7 positions match TRBD2. The ends lost 3 bases at V and 2 bases at J; junction bases unmatched: 14. CDR3 length: 17 amino acids. Germline CDR1 and CDR2: GTSNPN and SVGIG (reference sequence). CDR3 in amino acids: CAWSGGRLADNTDTQYF. CDR3 bases: TGTGCCTGGAGCGGAGGCCGACTAGCAGATAACACAGATACGCAGTATTTT.

This chain uses TRBV7-2 with TRBJ2-5, with D perhaps matching TRBD2 (6 bases). This CDR3 comprises 14 residues. In germline, CDR1 is SGHTA, CDR2 FQGNSA. V was trimmed by 7 bases and J by 5 bases, leaving 17 bases between them. The CDR3 loop is CASTPGRGSETQYF. CDR3 sequence (DNA): TGTGCCAGCACCCCCGGGCGGGGATCGGAGACCCAGTACTTC.

The CDR3 sequence: CASSPNPDRYNEQFF. The CDR3 DNA reads TGTGCCAGCAGCCCAAATCCGGACAGATACAATGAGCAGTTCTTC. The rearrangement joins TRBV7-2 to TRBJ2-1; the D gene is possibly TRBD1 (6 bases). The germline V and J ends were trimmed by 5 bases and 4 bases, with 15 bases remaining between them. The CDR3 contains 15 residues. The germline gives CDR1 SGHTA, CDR2 FQGNSA.

This clone was detected a few times. V gene TRBV9 combines with J gene TRBJ2-2, with 13 bases lining up with TRBD2. The germline V gene encodes CDR1 SGDLS and CDR2 YYNGEE. The CDR3 runs to 19 residues. With 0 bases clipped from V and 0 bases from J, the junction kept 5 bases outside the gene matches. CDR3 residues: CASSVGLAGGLANTGELFF. Here the CDR3 DNA reads TGTGCCAGCAGCGTAGGACTAGCGGGGGGACTCGCGAACACCGGGGAGCTGTTTTTT.

The V gene is TRBV13, the J gene TRBJ2-7; 7 bases agree with TRBD1. Germline V CDR1 and CDR2: PRHDT, FYEKMQ (reference sequence). V trimming: 5 bases; J trimming: 3 bases; junction bases outside the gene matches: 7. CDR3 length: 14 residues. The CDR3 loop reads CASSLTGTNYEQYF. The CDR3 DNA reads TGTGCCAGCAGCCTGACAGGGACAAACTACGAGCAGTACTTC.

This clone has a handful of counts. V gene TRBV7-8 combines with J gene TRBJ1-1; perhaps TRBD1 as D (6 bases). The CDR3 contains 13 residues. V lost 5 bases to trimming and J lost 1 base, with 8 bases between them. The germline V gene has CDR1 SGHVS and CDR2 FQNEAQ. CDR3 DNA: TGTGCCAGCAGCCAGGACAGGAACACTGAAGCTTTCTTT. Its protein is CASSQDRNTEAFF.

V gene TRBV7-9 combines with J gene TRBJ1-3, with D perhaps matching TRBD1 (5 bases). The length of the CDR3 is 15 residues. Germline CDR1 is SEHNR and CDR2 is FQNEAQ (reference sequence). V lost 5 bases, J lost 0 bases, and 11 bases lay in between. CDR3 protein: CASSKDTSSGNTIYF. Here the CDR3 DNA reads TGTGCCAGCAGCAAGGACACGAGCTCTGGAAACACCATATATTTT.

The chain recombines TRBV9 with TRBJ1-2, with TRBD1 matching 9 bases. Germline V lookup: CDR1 SGDLS, CDR2 YYNGEE. There are 15 residues in the CDR3. V dropped 0 bases and J dropped 7; count of bases not matched to a gene: 7. CDR3 sequence reads: CASSVAWDRDRGYTF. DNA for the CDR3: TGTGCCAGCAGCGTAGCTTGGGACAGGGATCGTGGCTACACCTTC.

This chain joins TRBV25-1 and TRBJ2-3; no clear D. Germline loops: CDR1 MGHDK, CDR2 SYGVNS. This CDR3 has 16 amino acids. V was trimmed by 5 bases and J by 5 bases, leaving 20 bases between them. DNA of the CDR3: TGTGCCAGCAGTCCCGCCCCCTCCTCCAGCTTAGATACGCAGTATTTT. It specifies CASSPAPSSSLDTQYF.

This clone was counted between two and nine times. The chain carries TRBV2 and TRBJ1-5; 8 nucleotides align to TRBD1. Germline V gene data show CDR1 as SNHLY and CDR2 as FYNNEI. This CDR3 region has 17 residues. Trimming removed 2 bases from V and 3 bases from J; junction bases left unmatched: 9. DNA of the CDR3: TGTGCCAGCAGTGAAACTAAAGGGACAGGCGTCAATCAGCCCCAGCATTTT. It yields the protein CASSETKGTGVNQPQHF.

V usage is TRBV2 and J usage is TRBJ1-2; unclear D gene. Trimming took off 2 bases at V and 5 bases at J, with 9 bases between the two ends. The CDR3 is 13 amino acids. CDR1 and CDR2 (germline): SNHLY, FYNNEI. CDR3 region: CASSELRGYGYTF. CDR3 nucleotides: TGTGCCAGCAGTGAATTGAGAGGATATGGCTACACCTTC.

V gene TRBV27 combines with J gene TRBJ1-1; TRBD1 might be the D (6 bases). V was pared by 5 bases and J by 5 bases, with 21 bases between. Germline V gene lookup returns CDR1 MNHEY and CDR2 SMNVEV (reference sequence). The CDR3 runs 16 residues. The CDR3 spells CASSPRRGAQRTEAFF. DNA for the CDR3: TGTGCCAGCAGTCCCCGTCGGGGGGCCCAACGAACTGAAGCTTTCTTT.